Below are 15 T cell receptor beta chains sequenced from a single sample in a study of radiotherapy plus CTLA-4 blockade in lung cancer. Generated by immunoSEQ multiplex PCR, the TCRdb table keeps only in-frame clones and is missing some. This sample has tens of thousands of clones; roughly 80% occur once, and the top ten carry roughly 8%. The source was peripheral blood, collected from a patient treated with radiotherapy plus ipilimumab. These receptors all stem from a human donor with non-small cell lung cancer who had stable disease on radiotherapy plus ipilimumab.

The chain is built from TRBV19 and TRBJ2-5; 8 bases are shared with TRBD1. V gave up 3 bases and J gave up 1 base; unmatched junction bases: 7. This CDR3 region has 16 residues. Per the germline V gene, CDR1 is LNHDA and CDR2 is SQIVND (reference sequence). The CDR3 protein is CASSIGQGRPQETQYF. The CDR3 nucleotides are TGTGCCAGTAGTATTGGACAGGGCCGTCCCCAAGAGACCCAGTACTTC.

This chain uses TRBV20-1 with TRBJ1-1; no clear D. The V end was cut by 3 bases, the J end by 3 bases, with 5 bases between. The CDR3 runs 11 residues. The V gene's germline CDR1 is DFQATT and CDR2 SNEGSKA (reference sequence). CDR3 bases: TGCAGTGCTAGGGCGGACACTGAAGCTTTCTTT. This gives the protein CSARADTEAFF.

Only one count was recorded for this clone. This chain joins TRBV5-1 and TRBJ2-1; tentative D call: TRBD1 (5 bases). Per germline, CDR1 SGHRS and CDR2 YFSETQ. This CDR3 is built from 15 residues. Deletions cut 0 bases from V and 9 bases from J, with 16 bases between. CDR3 in DNA: TGCGCCAGCAGCTTGGGACAGCCCGGCGGTGGTGAGCAGTTCTTC. Protein product: CASSLGQPGGGEQFF.

The CDR3 loop reads CASSLGSGGSPLHF. CDR3 coding DNA: TGTGCCAGCAGCTTAGGGTCTGGTGGTTCACCCCTCCACTTT. The chain is built from TRBV7-3 and TRBJ1-6; D gene unclear. Trimming stripped 2 bases from V and 9 bases from J, with 11 bases between. The CDR3 is made up of 14 amino acids. Germline V gene lookup returns CDR1 SGHTA and CDR2 FQGTGA.

Turning to this clone: A read error likely explains this, since a far larger clone differs by one base. The gene calls are TRBV5-1 and TRBJ1-1; 7 bases align to TRBD1. This CDR3 has 16 amino acids. Per the germline V gene, CDR1 is SGHRS and CDR2 is YFSETQ. The CDR3 bases are TGCGCCAGCATCTTGGTTGCAGGGGGGACTAACACTGAAGCTTTCTTT. Its protein product is CASILVAGGTNTEAFF.

The gene calls are TRBV18 and TRBJ1-1, with D possibly TRBD1 on 6 matching bases. The CDR3 totals 16 residues. The germline V and J ends were trimmed by 0 bases and 1 base, with 12 bases remaining between them. The V gene's germline CDR1 is KGHSH and CDR2 LQKENI. CDR3 loop: CASSPPTGSANTEAFF. As DNA, the CDR3 is TGTGCCAGCTCACCACCAACAGGGAGTGCGAACACTGAAGCTTTCTTT.

This clone occurred once. The rearrangement joins TRBV10-1 to TRBJ2-3, with D possibly matching TRBD2 (5 bases). CDR3 length: 13 amino acids. Trimming pared 4 bases from V and 9 bases from J, leaving 14 bases between. Germline CDR1 reads WNHNN; CDR2 reads SYGVQD (reference sequence). This CDR3 reads CASSAGPGGTQYF. In nucleotides, the CDR3 is TGCGCCAGCAGTGCTGGTCCCGGAGGCACGCAGTATTTT.

CDR3 in DNA: TGTGCCAGCAGCTGGCTTACTAGCGGGGGGCCCCGCACAGATACGCAGTATTTT. This translates into CASSWLTSGGPRTDTQYF. The chain couples TRBV9 to TRBJ2-3, with 12 positions matching TRBD2. V shed 4 bases and J 1 base; nucleotides not matched to a gene: 10. The CDR3 is 18 residues long. Germline CDR1 SGDLS, CDR2 YYNGEE.

The sample holds a few counts of this clone. V usage is TRBV7-8 and J usage is TRBJ1-2; unclear D gene. The CDR3 loop spans 14 amino acids. Germline V lookup: CDR1 SGHVS, CDR2 FQNEAQ. The V gene lost 5 bases and the J gene lost 7 bases, with 17 bases spanning the gap. CDR3 DNA: TGTGCCAGCAGCCAGACCCCGGGATCGGCTGGCTACACCTTC. This codes for CASSQTPGSAGYTF.

The chain couples TRBV7-3 to TRBJ1-1; possibly TRBD1 for D (6 bases). This CDR3 is built from 16 residues. In germline, CDR1 is SGHTA, CDR2 FQGTGA. Trimming pared 4 bases from V and 1 base from J, leaving 16 bases between. As DNA, the CDR3 is TGTGCCAGCAGCTGGCAGGGGAGACAGTCGAACACTGAAGCTTTCTTT. Translated: CASSWQGRQSNTEAFF.

The rearrangement uses TRBV13 and TRBJ2-7, with 8 bases aligning to TRBD1. CDR3 length equals 16 residues. With 6 bases clipped from V and 3 bases from J, the junction kept 13 bases outside the gene matches. Germline loops: CDR1 PRHDT, CDR2 FYEKMQ (reference sequence). CDR3 protein: CASRHSGGARVYEQYF. The DNA for the CDR3 is TGTGCCAGCAGGCATTCAGGGGGCGCCCGGGTCTACGAGCAGTACTTC.

The rearrangement links TRBV7-9 to TRBJ1-1; 7 bases align to TRBD1. This CDR3 is built from 14 residues. Unmatched junction bases numbered 5, after V lost 3 bases and J lost 4 bases. CDR1 is SEHNR, CDR2 FQNEAQ, per germline (reference sequence). CDR3: CASSFSTGVTEAFF. The CDR3 DNA sequence: TGTGCCAGCAGCTTTTCCACAGGGGTCACTGAAGCTTTCTTT.

This sequence joins TRBV5-1 and TRBJ2-2; D ambiguous. Germline values: CDR1 SGHRS, CDR2 YFSETQ. V gave up 0 bases and J gave up 5 bases, with 8 bases separating them. The CDR3 consists of 14 residues. Here the CDR3 DNA reads TGCGCCAGCAGCTTGGTCAAAGGGACCGGGGAGCTGTTTTTT. As protein: CASSLVKGTGELFF.

The gene calls are TRBV27 and TRBJ2-3; D is uncertain. The CDR3 is 11 amino acids. V lost 5 bases to trimming and J lost 1 base, with 1 base between them. CDR1 MNHEY and CDR2 SMNVEV come from the germline V gene (reference sequence). CDR3 sequence: CASSRTDTQYF. CDR3 DNA sequence: TGTGCCAGCAGTCGCACAGATACGCAGTATTTT.

This chain connects TRBV7-9 to TRBJ2-7; possible D gene TRBD1, 5 bases. The CDR3 contains 15 residues. V lost 1 base to trimming and J lost 1 base, with 11 bases between them. The germline CDR1 and CDR2 sequences are SEHNR and FQNEAQ (reference sequence). CDR3 amino acids: CASSLGGARSYEQYF. CDR3 bases: TGTGCCAGCAGCTTAGGTGGGGCGCGGTCCTACGAGCAGTACTTC.